This record covers a single T cell receptor (beta chain). Its antigen is as yet unknown. The sample belongs to a study of cytomegalovirus exposure and HLA in healthy donors. Study results and caveats: The study designated 150 to 200 TCR beta chains cytomegalovirus-associated. Later work found most CMV-associated TCR beta chains apparently HLA-restricted.

The PCR contained 60 Vbeta and 13 Jbeta primers. Assay used: immunoSEQ multiplex PCR; TCRdb lists only in-frame clones, some missing. The sample comprises about 83,000 clones, 75% to 85% of which are singletons, and approximately 1.9% rests with the top ten. The CDR3 totals 12 residues. Germline lookup yields CDR1 SQVTM and CDR2 ANQGSEA. V was clipped by 4 bases and J by 2 bases; unmatched bases: 2. The sequenced sample was PBMCs. This sequence originates from a woman aged 25-40 years in good health and CMV-seronegative. The rearrangement links TRBV29-1 to TRBJ2-7; TRBD1 aligns across 7 bases. CDR3 in amino acids: CSVAQGPYEQYF. DNA for the CDR3: TGCAGCGTTGCACAGGGGCCCTACGAGCAGTACTTC.